This TCR beta chain stems from a study of blood T cell repertoires in COVID-19 (dated by TCRdb to the early 2020s). A note on the overall study: Collaborator samples came from the United States, Italy and Spain and covered acute and convalescent phases of COVID-19. Subjects who had been exposed to COVID-19, were actively infected with it, or had recovered from it provided the deeply sampled blood TCRbeta repertoires that made up the dataset. The samples were drawn from two sources: the first 160 participants of the ongoing ImmuneRACE study, and 1,200 or so subjects contributed by 6 global collaborators. The material from the prospective study consisted of cDNA or gDNA derived from T cells, B-cell-depleted T cells, or PBMCs. A freely available public database, intended as a resource for researchers studying the immune response to SARS-CoV-2, is where the repertoires were released. The sample metadata nearly always contained a de-identified subject ID, COVID-19 status, age in years and sex. HLA class I and class II types, where available, came from metadata supplied by the sample provider rather than from assay-based typing. Results and caveats for the whole study, not just this receptor: How much clinical and demographic metadata was included differed by source and by participant, and the metadata was provided uncurated.

TCRbeta CDR3 regions were amplified from genomic DNA by means of the immunoSEQ Assay, a bias-controlled multiplex PCR. The authors' pipeline ran thus. The number of nucleated cells in each sample was estimated by amplification of reference gene primers within the assay. To quantify the absolute abundance of each unique TCRbeta CDR3 rearrangement, sequence reads were collapsed and filtered. For each sample, productive Simpson clonality was calculated by taking the square root of Simpson's diversity index across productive rearrangements. In its TCRdb copy, this immuneACCESS table keeps in-frame sequences only and misses some clones. Where compared with another copy, unresolved V genes explain less than half of these, and the others have no known cause. V and J calls and clone size come straight from that table; D and trimming were deduced from the DNA. The sample table shows 250,000 to 350,000 clones, and about four fifths are seen once. 1% to 1.5% of the sample lies in the top ten.

With regard to this clone: Its antigen is currently not known. Per-nucleotide qualities are absent, and no much larger clonotype sits a single base away.

The CDR3 runs 14 residues from the cysteine to the phenylalanine. Only the CDR3 DNA stays, 42 bases, in frame from base 1. The germline V gene gives CDR1 as SGDLS and CDR2 as YYNGEE. Here V drops 2 bases and J drops 3 bases, and the junction holds 2 bases not matched to any gene. The collaborating institutions used their own protocols to collect whole blood in K2EDTA tubes. For TCRbeta analysis, collaborators shipped samples as frozen whole blood, isolated PBMCs, or DNA extracted from either of those sample types. This sequence was found in a woman between 45 and 65 years old with acute or convalescent COVID-19. Rearrangement joined TRBV9 to TRBJ1-5; the central 7 bases match TRBD1. Sequenced: peripheral blood. The CDR3 protein: CASSVTGDNQPQHF. In nucleotide form, the sequence is TGTGCCAGCAGCGTCACAGGGGACAATCAGCCCCAGCATTTT.